Detailed here is one TCR beta chain. A much larger clone lies a single base off, so this may be a read error. Naive CD8 T cells were sorted as CD8+CD4-CCR7+CD45RA+. These data come from a study of molecular identifiers for immune sequencing clone quantification. The germline gives CDR1 MNHEY, CDR2 SMNVEV (reference sequence). CDR3 size: 16 residues. TCRdb redid the calling of the PCR reads with MiXCR, one entry per CDR3 protein. The table lists approximately 590,000 distinct CDR3 sequences, 25% of them singletons. The receptor was derived from a human donor in good health. Some libraries in this study had Jurkat cell RNA spiked in. V gene TRBV27 combines with J gene TRBJ1-1, with D perhaps matching TRBD1 (5 bases). The sample comprised naive CD8+ T cells from blood, with Jurkat cell RNA spiked in. Subset denoted: FACS-sorted CD8+CD4-CCR7+CD45RA+ naive T cells. The CDR3 nucleotides are TGTGCCAGCAGTTTTTTTTTCAGTCAGGGAGGGACTGAAGCTCTCTTT. It yields the protein CASSFFFSQGGTEALF.